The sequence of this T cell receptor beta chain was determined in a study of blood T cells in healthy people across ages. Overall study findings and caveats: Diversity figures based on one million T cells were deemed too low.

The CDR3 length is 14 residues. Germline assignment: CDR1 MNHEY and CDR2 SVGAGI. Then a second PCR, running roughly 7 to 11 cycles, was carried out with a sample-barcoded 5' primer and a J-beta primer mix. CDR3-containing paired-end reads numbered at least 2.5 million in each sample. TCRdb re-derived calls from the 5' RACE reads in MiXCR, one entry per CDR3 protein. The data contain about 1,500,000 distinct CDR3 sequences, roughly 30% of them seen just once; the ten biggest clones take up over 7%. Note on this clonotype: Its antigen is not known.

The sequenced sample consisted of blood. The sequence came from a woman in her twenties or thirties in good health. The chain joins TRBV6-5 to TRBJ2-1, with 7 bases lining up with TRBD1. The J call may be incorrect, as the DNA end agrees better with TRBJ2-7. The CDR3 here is CASSRGQPYNEQYF. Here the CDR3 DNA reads TGTGCCAGCAGCCGGGGACAGCCCTACAATGAGCAGTACTTC.